This TCR beta chain was sequenced in a study of T cells in Graves' hyperthyroidism and ophthalmopathy. Study-level findings and limits: Separating ophthalmopathy from stable hyperthyroidism was achieved by a 13 V-J model. Most clonotypes expanded in thyroid above 0.001 were likewise present in blood.

V was clipped by 3 bases and J by 5 bases, with 10 bases between them. The CDR3 totals 13 residues. Germline CDR1 SGHAT, CDR2 FQNNGV. It was uncontrolled infection, other autoimmune disease, pregnancy or lactation that excluded patients. This clonotype was detected only a few times. Its specificity is unknown. Amplification of TCR beta CDR3 regions used RNA as the template. The TCR CDR3 was amplified in a first-round RT-PCR using the HTBI primer set. TCRdb re-called the multiplex PCR reads through MiXCR, storing one row per CDR3 protein. The table records under 700,000 distinct CDR3 sequences, about half of them present only once.

The chain is built from TRBV11-2 and TRBJ2-5; no reliable D call. The sample comprised peripheral blood or thyroid tissue (not recorded which). This receptor was identified in a woman younger than 30 with Graves' hyperthyroidism. CDR3 loop: CASSFRPQETQYF. The CDR3 coding sequence is TGTGCCAGCAGCTTTAGGCCTCAGGAGACCCAGTACTTC.